Below are 16 T cell receptor beta chains sequenced from a single sample in a study of CD8 T cells in ankylosing spondylitis. TCRdb reprocessed the 5' RACE reads via MiXCR and lists one record per CDR3 protein. The table has roughly 130,000 distinct CDR3 sequences, roughly an eighth seen once. Sequences were obtained from blood, either unsorted or a sorted T cell fraction (not recorded which). The receptors were sampled from a female donor with ankylosing spondylitis or in good health (not recorded which).

Note on this clonotype: A single base separates this from a much larger clone, so it may be a read error. The rearrangement joins TRBV7-3 to TRBJ2-7, with 7 bases lining up with TRBD2. The CDR3 extends over 13 amino acids. Germline V gene lookup returns CDR1 SGHTA and CDR2 FQGTGA. CDR3 amino acids: CVSSLGGGSEQYF. CDR3 nucleotides: TGTGTCAGCAGCTTAGGAGGCGGGAGCGAGCAGTACTTC.

This clonotype has at least ten counts. The chain couples TRBV28 to TRBJ1-6; D is ambiguous. Germline V lookup: CDR1 MDHEN, CDR2 SYDVKM. V was pared by 4 bases and J by 7 bases, with 8 bases between. This CDR3 comprises 13 residues. Here the CDR3 reads CASSSVLNSPLHF. CDR3 nucleotide sequence: TGTGCCAGCAGTTCCGTCCTGAATTCACCCCTCCACTTT.

Turning to this clonotype: A read error is possible here, since a much larger clone lies one base away. The chain employs TRBV3-1 and TRBJ2-1; weak D call: TRBD2 (5 bases). This CDR3 contains 15 residues. Per the germline V gene, CDR1 is LGHDT and CDR2 is YNNKEL (reference sequence). CDR3 loop: CASSLLGETYSEQFF. DNA for the CDR3: TGTGCCAGCTCTCTGCTCGGGGAAACCTACAGTGAGCAGTTCTTC.

This clonotype was seen repeatedly, ten times or more. The chain joins TRBV4-2 to TRBJ2-1; D perhaps matches TRBD2 (5 bases). Between the trimmed V and J ends, which lost 3 bases and 10 bases, there was a span of 16 bases. Germline CDR1 and CDR2: LGHNA and YNFKEQ. This CDR3 has 14 amino acids. The CDR3 region is CASSQLILDGEQFF. The CDR3 DNA sequence: TGTGCCAGCAGCCAGCTTATACTAGACGGGGAGCAGTTCTTC.

The chain couples TRBV2 to TRBJ1-2; D gene ambiguous. The CDR3 consists of 13 residues. Per the germline V gene, CDR1 is SNHLY and CDR2 is FYNNEI. The V and J ends lost 2 bases and 7 bases respectively, with 11 bases between them. The CDR3 DNA is TGTGCCAGCAGTGAAAGCGGGGTCGGTGGCTACACCTTC. As protein: CASSESGVGGYTF. Filled out from reference TRBV2 and TRBJ1-2, the complete variable domain reads EPEVTQTPSHQVTQMGQEVILRCVPISNHLYFYWYRQILGQKVEFLVSFYNNEISEKSEIFDDQFSVERPDGSNFTLKIRSTKLEDSAMYFCASSESGVGGYTFGSGTRLTVV.

The chain couples TRBV4-2 to TRBJ2-3; D is unresolved. V was pared by 0 bases and J by 6 bases, with 10 bases between. The germline CDR1 and CDR2 sequences are LGHNA and YNFKEQ. The CDR3 is made up of 14 amino acids. The CDR3 reads CASSQDIVSDTQYF. The CDR3 coding sequence is TGTGCCAGCAGCCAAGATATTGTATCCGATACGCAGTATTTT.

This clonotype has just a few counts. This chain uses TRBV12-3 or TRBV12-4 with TRBJ2-3; 10 positions agree with TRBD1. The CDR3 consists of 15 residues. Trimming at V came to 6 bases and at J to 6 bases, leaving 9 bases not matched to a gene. Here the CDR3 DNA reads TGTGCCAGCAGCCCAGACAGGGGGCGTTCTGATACGCAGTATTTT. It yields the protein CASSPDRGRSDTQYF.

This clonotype was recorded at least ten times. The chain is built from TRBV5-1 and TRBJ2-5; no reliable D call. The germline V gene encodes CDR1 SGHRS and CDR2 YFSETQ. V was clipped by 0 bases and J by 5 bases, with 11 bases between them. The CDR3 is made up of 14 amino acids. DNA of the CDR3: TGCGCCAGCAGCTTGGCCAATCTGGGGGAGACCCAGTACTTC. It translates to CASSLANLGETQYF.

This clonotype was counted many times. V usage is TRBV7-3 and J usage is TRBJ2-1; the D gene could be TRBD1 or TRBD2 (6 bases each). The V gene lost 4 bases and the J gene lost 1 base, with 14 bases spanning the gap. The germline V gene has CDR1 SGHTA and CDR2 FQGTGA. This CDR3 comprises 16 residues. As DNA, the CDR3 is TGTGCCAGCAGCTCCCAGGGGCGGGGTTCCTACAATGAGCAGTTCTTC. It is translated as CASSSQGRGSYNEQFF. Full variable domain (missing parts from reference TRBV7-3 and TRBJ2-1): GAGVSQTPSNKVTEKGKYVELRCDPISGHTALYWYRQSLGQGPEFLIYFQGTGAADDSGLPNDRFFAVRPEGSVSTLKIQRTERGDSAVYLCASSSQGRGSYNEQFFGPGTRLTVL.

This clonotype appeared a few times. The V call is TRBV6-5, the J call TRBJ2-7, with 7 bases identical to TRBD2. Germline V gene lookup returns CDR1 MNHEY and CDR2 SVGAGI. CDR3 size: 16 residues. V lost 2 bases and J lost 1; bases outside the gene matches: 8. The CDR3 sequence is CASSYPRTSESYEQYF. The CDR3, as DNA: TGTGCCAGCAGTTACCCTCGAACTAGCGAATCCTACGAGCAGTACTTC.

At least ten counts were recorded for this clonotype. The chain combines TRBV10-3 with TRBJ1-6; D uncertain. CDR3 length: 16 amino acids. The ends were cut back, 1 base at V and 3 bases at J, with 10 bases in the middle. Germline V CDR1 and CDR2: ENHRY, SYGVKD. For the CDR3, the DNA is TGTGCCATCAGTGAGTTACTGGGGAGCTATAATTCACCCCTCCACTTT. Translating gives CAISELLGSYNSPLHF.

Only one count was recorded for this clonotype. The CDR3 here is CASRPGIGKFETQYF. The CDR3 coding sequence is TGTGCCAGCAGACCCGGGATAGGGAAGTTTGAGACCCAGTACTTC. The J gene is TRBJ2-5, the V gene TRBV2, with D possibly matching TRBD2 (5 bases). V was shortened by 6 bases and J by 5 bases, with 19 bases between the two germline ends. CDR1 is SNHLY and CDR2 is FYNNEI in the germline V gene. The CDR3 contains 15 residues.

V and J are TRBV6-1 and TRBJ1-1; no firm D call. The CDR3 consists of 13 residues. Per germline, CDR1 MNHNS and CDR2 SASEGT. Trimming stripped 4 bases from V and 6 bases from J, with 12 bases between. The CDR3 bases are TGTGCCAGCAGTGGGACGAGGTGGGCTGAAGCTTTCTTT. Its translation: CASSGTRWAEAFF.

There are many counts of this clonotype. This chain connects TRBV7-9 to TRBJ2-5; the D is unclear. The V end was cut by 3 bases, the J end by 1 base, with 6 bases between. Germline CDR1 reads SEHNR; CDR2 reads FQNEAQ (reference sequence). The CDR3 extends over 13 amino acids. The CDR3 loop reads CASSLDVQETQYF. CDR3 nucleotides: TGTGCCAGCAGCTTGGACGTCCAAGAGACCCAGTACTTC.

The table lists this clonotype with many counts. The V and J genes are TRBV6-2 or TRBV6-3 and TRBJ1-2; TRBD1 is a possible D gene (6 bases). CDR3 size: 16 residues. Germline V gene data show CDR1 as MNHEY and CDR2 as SVGEGT. V lost 2 bases and J lost 7, with 20 bases in between. CDR3 in amino acids: CASSYRSADRSGGYTF. Written as DNA, the CDR3 is TGTGCCAGCAGTTACCGTTCAGCAGACAGGTCTGGTGGCTACACCTTC.

This clonotype was recorded a few times. The chain couples TRBV10-3 to TRBJ2-1; 11 positions agree with TRBD2. Germline CDR1 reads ENHRY; CDR2 reads SYGVKD. The V and J ends lost 2 bases and 13 bases, in that order; junction bases with no gene match: 4. The CDR3 has 13 residues. CDR3 DNA: TGTGCCATCAGTGAGGGGACTAGCGGAGGACAGTTCTTC. Residues: CAISEGTSGGQFF.